This T cell receptor (beta chain) is drawn from a study of Ad26.COV2.S vaccination and SARS-CoV-2 variants. Overall study context: Ad26.COV2.S arm of COV1001 included the donor. By the intramuscular route, Ad26.COV2.S was given once, or twice 56 days apart.

Sequencing used immunoSEQ multiplex PCR; TCRdb keeps in-frame clones, though not all of them. The sample lists a few hundred thousand clones, 80% to 90% seen once, with around 3.6% in the top ten. Documented treatment: 15 to 20 received Ad26.COV2.S at low or high dose, single or two shots; about 5 received placebo; per-sample allocation not given. Vaccine and placebo recipients were sampled on day 63 after the first injection. CDR1 is SGHNT and CDR2 is YYREEE in the germline V gene (reference sequence). Trimming took off 0 bases at V and 1 base at J, with 10 bases between the two ends. The length of the CDR3 is 15 residues.

The TCR comes from a person aged 18-60 years who received the Ad26.COV2.S COVID-19 vaccine or a placebo. This chain connects TRBV5-4 to TRBJ1-2; D remains ambiguous. Material: peripheral blood, obtained in a trial of Ad26.COV2.S vaccine versus placebo. CDR3: CASSLERPLNYGYTF. The CDR3 DNA sequence: TGTGCCAGCAGCTTGGAAAGACCGCTTAACTATGGCTACACCTTC.